The 20 T cell receptor beta chains in this list originate from one sample, sequenced in a study of response to subunit inactivated influenza vaccine (dated by TCRdb to 2016 to 2019). Receptors were amplified or captured by RT-PCR. Data came from an Illumina HiSeq 2500. The public reads were run again by TCRdb, first through fastp at Q25 and then through MiXCR, and only productive beta chains were kept. CDR3 protein sequences are deduplicated, and each keeps its most common genes and DNA. Across this sample there are approximately 530,000 distinct CDR3 sequences, with roughly 8.2% seen only once. Of the sample, 10% to 15% falls within the top ten clones. Here the sequenced sample was PBMCs from blood, taken around 25 months after vaccination. These receptors all stem from a man between 50 and 69 years old who received an inactivated influenza vaccine. Donor details come from another sample of the same person, matched by shared clones.

In its sample, this clonotype was seen many times. The chain recombines TRBV5-6 with TRBJ2-1; D uncertain. Trimming cost V 2 bases and J 8 bases, with 5 bases left between them. Germline assignment: CDR1 SGHDT and CDR2 YYEEEE. CDR3 length: 11 amino acids. CDR3 sequence reads: CASSFLDEQFF. CDR3 DNA: TGTGCCAGCAGCTTTCTGGATGAGCAGTTCTTC.

This rearrangement joins TRBV19 to TRBJ1-5, with D perhaps matching TRBD1 (6 bases). The CDR3 is 13 residues long. Germline CDR1 LNHDA, CDR2 SQIVND (reference sequence). Trimming removed 10 bases from V and 4 bases from J, with 14 bases in between. The CDR3 nucleotides read TGTGCCACCCGACAGGCCCTAAATCAGCCCCAGCATTTT. Translation: CATRQALNQPQHF.

This clonotype has at least ten counts. The chain recombines TRBV12-3 or TRBV12-4 with TRBJ2-5; D may be TRBD1 or TRBD2 (6 bases each). The ends were cut back, 3 bases at V and 5 bases at J, with 10 bases in the middle. CDR3 length equals 13 residues. The DNA of the CDR3 is TGTGCCAGCAGTTTGGGGGGCCACGAGACCCAGTACTTC. Its protein is CASSLGGHETQYF.

The V gene is TRBV11-2, the J gene TRBJ2-1; D is uncertain. Per germline, CDR1 SGHAT and CDR2 FQNNGV. V was trimmed by 1 base and J by 1 base, leaving 11 bases between them. This CDR3 comprises 16 residues. The CDR3 here is CASSLAIGRSYNEQFF. The CDR3 DNA reads as TGTGCCAGCAGCTTAGCGATCGGCAGGTCCTACAATGAGCAGTTCTTC.

The V and J genes are TRBV4-2 and TRBJ2-7; TRBD2 is a possible D gene (6 bases). The CDR3 loop spans 18 amino acids. The V gene's germline CDR1 is LGHNA and CDR2 YNFKEQ. V lost 0 bases, J lost 6 bases, and 24 bases lay in between. The CDR3 coding sequence is TGTGCCAGCAGCCAAGATCCAGGACTATTTGGGGGAGGTGGCGAGCAGTACTTC. Encoded protein: CASSQDPGLFGGGGEQYF.

The sample holds a few counts of this clonotype. The chain is built from TRBV7-9 and TRBJ2-5, with TRBD2 matching over 7 bases. The length of the CDR3 is 15 residues. V shed 4 bases, J shed 1 base, and the junction held 6 bases outside the gene matches. Germline CDR1 and CDR2: SEHNR and FQNEAQ (reference sequence). The CDR3 protein is CASSSGLGSQETQYF. The DNA for the CDR3 is TGTGCCAGCAGCTCCGGACTAGGGTCCCAAGAGACCCAGTACTTC.

This clonotype was found a few times. The chain combines TRBV20-1 with TRBJ1-1; maybe TRBD1 (5 bases). V lost 3 bases to trimming and J lost 1 base, with 12 bases between them. CDR1 is DFQATT, CDR2 SNEGSKA, per germline (reference sequence). The CDR3 is made up of 14 amino acids. The CDR3, as DNA: TGCAGTGCTAGCGCCCTGGGGGAGAACACTGAAGCTTTCTTT. Its protein product is CSASALGENTEAFF.

The chain carries TRBV2 and TRBJ2-2; TRBD2 is a possible D gene (7 bases). Germline assignment: CDR1 SNHLY and CDR2 FYNNEI. CDR3 length equals 16 residues. V lost 1 base, J lost 4 bases, and 13 bases lay in between. This CDR3 reads CASSEGRGAGTGELFF. In DNA, the CDR3 is TGTGCCAGCAGTGAAGGTCGGGGGGCCGGCACCGGGGAGCTGTTTTTT.

In its sample, this clonotype was seen many times. The V call is TRBV12-3 or TRBV12-4, the J call TRBJ2-7; D remains ambiguous. Trimming pared 1 base from V and 3 bases from J, leaving 10 bases between. The CDR3 length is 14 residues. The DNA for the CDR3 is TGTGCCAGCAGTTTAGGAACTCAAAGCTACGAGCAGTACTTC. Translation: CASSLGTQSYEQYF.

This chain uses TRBV6-2 or TRBV6-3 with TRBJ2-5, with TRBD2 as a possible D gene (6 bases). The CDR3 is 15 residues long. With 0 bases removed from V and 5 bases from J, the gap between germline ends came to 13 bases. Germline lookup yields CDR1 MNHEY and CDR2 SVGEGT. CDR3 region: CASSYSRTSRETQYF. In DNA form, the CDR3 reads TGTGCCAGCAGTTACTCGAGAACTAGCCGGGAGACCCAGTACTTC.

The chain joins TRBV20-1 to TRBJ2-1, with no clear D. V gave up 6 bases and J gave up 1 base, with 13 bases separating them. The CDR3 runs 14 residues. Germline V gene lookup returns CDR1 DFQATT and CDR2 SNEGSKA (reference sequence). The CDR3 spells CSATSRASYNEQFF. DNA for the CDR3: TGCAGTGCAACTTCTAGAGCATCCTACAATGAGCAGTTCTTC.

The V and J genes are TRBV4-3 and TRBJ1-4; D remains ambiguous. V was clipped by 4 bases and J by 3 bases, with 12 bases between them. The CDR3 is made up of 15 amino acids. Germline V gene sequence: CDR1 LGHNA, CDR2 YSLEER. The DNA for the CDR3 is TGCGCCAGCAGCCCCCTCACGGCGTCTAATGAAAAACTGTTTTTT. Its translation is CASSPLTASNEKLFF.

The chain links TRBV29-1 to TRBJ1-1; D perhaps matches TRBD1 (6 bases). From germline, CDR1 is SQVTM and CDR2 ANQGSEA. The CDR3 length is 15 residues. V lost 5 bases, J lost 3 bases, and 19 bases lay in between. This chain's CDR3 is CSVFTGPLWDTEAFF. Written as DNA, the CDR3 is TGCAGCGTTTTTACAGGGCCCCTGTGGGACACTGAAGCTTTCTTT.

This clonotype was picked up a small number of times. This chain uses TRBV29-1 with TRBJ1-4, with a weak D call TRBD1 (5 bases). The V and J ends lost 2 bases and 3 bases respectively, with 10 bases between them. Looked up from germline, CDR1 is SQVTM and CDR2 is ANQGSEA. CDR3 length: 14 amino acids. CDR3 sequence reads: CSVEPRGSNEKLFF. CDR3 nucleotides: TGCAGCGTTGAACCGCGGGGGTCTAATGAAAAACTGTTTTTT. Combining the CDR3 with reference TRBV29-1 and TRBJ1-4 gives the whole variable domain SAVISQKPSRDICQRGTSLTIQCQVDSQVTMMFWYRQQPGQSLTLIATANQGSEATYESGFVIDKFPISRPNLTFSTLTVSNMSPEDSSIYLCSVEPRGSNEKLFFGSGTQLSVL.

V usage is TRBV20-1 and J usage is TRBJ2-7; D not certain. Per the germline V gene, CDR1 is DFQATT and CDR2 is SNEGSKA (reference sequence). The CDR3 has 11 amino acids. The V end was cut by 6 bases, the J end by 4 bases, with 10 bases between. This CDR3 reads CSARRAYEQYF. DNA for the CDR3: TGCAGTGCCAGAAGAGCGTACGAGCAGTACTTC.

This clonotype came up many times. The chain combines TRBV3-1 with TRBJ2-3, with D unresolved. Germline CDR1 reads LGHDT; CDR2 reads YNNKEL (reference sequence). V lost 0 bases and J lost 2, with 6 bases in between. The CDR3 has 14 amino acids. CDR3 nucleotide sequence: TGTGCCAGCAGCCAAGATCCATACACAGATACGCAGTATTTT. Amino acids: CASSQDPYTDTQYF.

This clonotype was recorded a few times. DNA for the CDR3: TGTGCCAGCAGCCTGGGACTAGCGTCCGACGAGCAGTACTTC. Translating it yields CASSLGLASDEQYF. The chain employs TRBV3-1 and TRBJ2-7, with 10 bases aligning to TRBD2. Trimming cost V 4 bases and J 5 bases; bases outside gene matches: 5. Per the germline V gene, CDR1 is LGHDT and CDR2 is YNNKEL (reference sequence). This CDR3 region has 14 residues.

This chain uses TRBV12-3 or TRBV12-4 with TRBJ2-2, with D possibly being TRBD1 or TRBD2 (6 bases each). This CDR3 has 17 residues. Trimming pared 0 bases from V and 0 bases from J, leaving 11 bases between. CDR3 in DNA: TGTGCCAGCAGTTTAGCTCCGGGGGCCACGAACACCGGGGAGCTGTTTTTT. Encoded protein: CASSLAPGATNTGELFF.

J is TRBJ2-1 and V is TRBV4-1; TRBD2 matches at 8 bases. This CDR3 has 16 residues. J was trimmed by 5 bases and V by 1 base; bases with no gene match: 7. The germline V gene encodes CDR1 MGHRA and CDR2 YSYEKL. The CDR3 protein is CASSQVVAGGHNEQFF. The CDR3 DNA follows: TGCGCCAGCAGCCAAGTAGTTGCGGGGGGCCACAATGAGCAGTTCTTC.

J is TRBJ1-1 and V is TRBV28, with a possible D match to TRBD1 (5 bases). Trimming left V 7 bases short and J 1 base short, with 16 bases between. Looked up from germline, CDR1 is MDHEN and CDR2 is SYDVKM. The CDR3 spans 15 residues. The CDR3 sequence is CASTGGDLRNTEAFF. In DNA form, the CDR3 reads TGTGCCAGCACCGGGGGGGACCTTAGGAACACTGAAGCTTTCTTT.